The sequence of this T cell receptor (beta chain) was determined in a study of TIL therapy for anti-PD-1-resistant metastatic lung cancer. Sequencing used immunoSEQ v3. Profiled with immunoSEQ multiplex PCR; TCRdb holds only in-frame clones, not every one. The table has 55,000 or so clones, around four fifths seen once; the top ten hold less than 3.5%. The time point here: pre-treatment sample, taken before nivolumab and TIL therapy. Per the germline V gene, CDR1 is SGHNT and CDR2 is YENEEA. The ends were cut back, 4 bases at V and 7 bases at J, with 14 bases in the middle. The CDR3 runs to 13 residues.

The receptor's source is a person between 25 and 80 years old with non-small cell lung cancer. The chain has TRBV11-3 and TRBJ2-7; TRBD1 is a possible D gene (5 bases). The specimen comprised blood, sampled at baseline. CDR3 region: CASSYTYSGEQYF. For the CDR3, the DNA is TGTGCCAGCAGCTATACATATTCAGGGGAGCAGTACTTC.